The sequence of this T cell receptor beta chain was determined in a study of cytomegalovirus exposure and HLA in healthy donors. PCR primers comprised 60 Vbeta and 13 Jbeta primers. Assay: immunoSEQ multiplex PCR; the TCRdb copy retains only in-frame clones and omits some. The sample records 50,000 or so clones, roughly 76% being singletons. The CDR3 runs 15 residues. The ends were cut back, 3 bases at V and 7 bases at J, with 15 bases in the middle. The V gene's germline CDR1 is MGHDK and CDR2 SYGVNS. Study outcomes and limitations: The productive fraction for most TCR beta V segments was about 90% or about 30% in an earlier analysis. Reported performance of the classifier showed diagnosis of cytomegalovirus status with high specificity and sensitivity. There were some public TCRs occurring in many donors, but most TCR sequences were rare.

Worth noting for this clone: Its target is not known.

Samples came from healthy bone marrow donors. Sequenced input: PBMCs. This chain links TRBV25-1 with TRBJ1-4, with a possible D match to TRBD1 (5 bases). The receptor was isolated from a man between 25 and 39 years old in good health and CMV-seronegative. The CDR3 region has the DNA TGTGCCAGCAGTGAGCAGGGAGGTCTACTTGAAAAACTGTTTTTT. It is translated as CASSEQGGLLEKLFF.